The clone carrying this T cell receptor (beta chain) was observed a handful of times. Its antigen is undetermined. Just one base apart from a much larger clone, this may be a read error. The CDR3 regions of TCR beta were amplified from RNA transcripts. Initially, a first-round RT-PCR of the TCR CDR3 employed the HTBI primer set. TCRdb recomputed calls from the multiplex PCR reads with MiXCR, one row per CDR3 protein. This sample has about 420,000 distinct CDR3 sequences, with around 15% found just once. The sample is drawn from a study of T cells in Graves' hyperthyroidism and ophthalmopathy. General observations from the study: The blood repertoire included most of the expanded thyroid clonotypes above 0.001.

V was shortened by 7 bases and J by 0 bases, with 13 bases between the two germline ends. This CDR3 has 15 residues. The germline gives CDR1 LNHNV, CDR2 YYDKDF (reference sequence). Input material: blood. This TCR came from a woman aged 18-29 years with Graves' hyperthyroidism. The gene calls are TRBV15 and TRBJ2-1; D is ambiguous. The CDR3 sequence: CATTLGGGSYNEQFF. For the CDR3, the DNA is TGTGCCACCACCTTAGGTGGCGGCTCCTACAATGAGCAGTTCTTC.